Listed here are 6 T cell receptor beta chains from one sample, sequenced in a study of blood T cell repertoires in COVID-19. Some clones are missing from TCRdb's copy, which holds only in-frame ones; the method was immunoSEQ multiplex PCR. The data contain tens of thousands of clones, 80% to 90% of them seen just once; the ten biggest clones take up 2.5% to 3.5%. Sequencing was performed on peripheral blood. These TCRs come from a man aged 45 to 65 with COVID-19, enrolled during active disease.

The chain has TRBV10-1 and TRBJ2-1; 8 positions agree with TRBD2. The CDR3 runs 16 residues. J lost 5 bases, V lost 5 bases, and 11 bases had no gene match. Germline loops: CDR1 WNHNN, CDR2 SYGVQD (reference sequence). As DNA, the CDR3 is TGCGCCAGCAGTCATGGGGCTCTAGCGGGCAACAATGAGCAGTTCTTC. Translation: CASSHGALAGNNEQFF.

This chain joins TRBV9 and TRBJ1-6, with D unclear. CDR1 is SGDLS, CDR2 YYNGEE, per germline. Trimming removed 0 bases from V and 9 bases from J, with 13 bases in between. CDR3 length: 15 residues. CDR3 nucleotide sequence: TGTGCCAGCAGCGTAGAGGGATCGGGAAGTTCACCCCTCCACTTT. Amino acid sequence: CASSVEGSGSSPLHF.

The rearrangement links TRBV2 to TRBJ1-6, with TRBD1 matching over 10 bases. Germline CDR1 SNHLY, CDR2 FYNNEI. The CDR3 extends over 15 amino acids. Trimming took 6 bases from V and 7 from J; bases not matched to a gene: 6. CDR3 in amino acids: CASRGGDRGNSPLHF. Written as DNA, the CDR3 is TGTGCCAGCAGGGGCGGGGACAGGGGAAATTCACCCCTCCACTTT.

V gene TRBV6-5 combines with J gene TRBJ1-6; possible D gene TRBD1, 5 bases. The V end lost 0 bases, the J end lost 6 bases, and 12 bases lay between the germline ends. The germline gives CDR1 MNHEY, CDR2 SVGAGI. The CDR3 runs 16 residues. CDR3 residues: CASSYSSGRVNSPLHF. In DNA form, the CDR3 reads TGTGCCAGCAGTTACTCGTCTGGCAGGGTTAATTCACCCCTCCACTTT.

The V and J genes are TRBV18 and TRBJ1-2, with D tentatively TRBD1 (6 bases). Germline-derived CDR1 and CDR2 are KGHSH and LQKENI. Trimming cost V 8 bases and J 5 bases, with 15 bases left between them. The CDR3 has 13 residues. CDR3 sequence reads: CASVSGDRYGYTF. CDR3 sequence (DNA): TGTGCCAGCGTATCAGGGGATCGGTATGGCTACACCTTC.

The J gene is TRBJ1-1, the V gene TRBV21-1. TRBV21-1 is annotated as a pseudogene. This CDR3 has 15 amino acids. CDR3 in DNA: TGTGCCAGCAGCAAAGGGCCCGGGGTCGACACTGAAGCTTTCTTT. This translates into CASSKGPGVDTEAFF.